The clone carrying this TCR beta chain was counted once. This entry belongs to a study of shared clonotypes between healthy human individuals. The wider study: Two women and three men aged 18 to 49 served as donors. Three plates each covered CD4 naive and memory; CD8 naive two, CD8 memory one.

Data came from immunoSEQ multiplex PCR; TCRdb stores just in-frame clones and leaves some out. The sample has millions of clones; approximately 92% are singletons. Donors comprised only Caucasian adults living in Nashville, Tennessee. From CD4+ cells came CD45RA+ naive and CD45RA-negative memory subsets. In germline, CDR1 is SGHTA, CDR2 FQGNSA. CDR3 length: 17 amino acids. Trimming left V 0 bases short and J 7 bases short, with 18 bases between. The sample consisted of naive CD4+ T cells sorted from blood. Stated subset: CD45RA+ positively selected. This TCR was recovered from a young man in good health. The chain carries TRBV7-2 and TRBJ2-2, with a tentative D call TRBD2 (6 bases). CDR3: CASSLASGLIAIGELFF. The CDR3 coding sequence is TGTGCCAGCAGCTTAGCTTCCGGACTAATCGCAATCGGGGAGCTGTTTTTT.